The clone carrying this T cell receptor beta chain was found a few times. This entry is derived from a study of immune reconstitution after stem cell transplant in scleroderma. TCRdb reprocessed the RT-PCR reads with MiXCR, giving one entry per CDR3 protein. Among around 3,000 distinct CDR3 sequences listed, over 8% were seen once. The receptor was isolated from a female donor with systemic sclerosis. This material was acquired before or after autologous hematopoietic stem cell transplantation (not recorded which).

CDR3 loop: CASSVQGLRNQPQHF. The CDR3 DNA sequence: TGCGCCAGCTCTGTTCAGGGATTGAGGAATCAGCCCCAGCATTTT. The chain employs TRBV5-1 and TRBJ1-5; the D gene is possibly TRBD1 (5 bases). Germline V lookup: CDR1 SGHRS, CDR2 YFSETQ. This CDR3 region has 15 residues. Trimming stripped 7 bases from V and 4 bases from J, with 18 bases between.